The 30 T cell receptor beta chains reported below all come from one sample, sequenced in a study of shared clonotypes between healthy human individuals. Some clones are missing from TCRdb's copy, which holds only in-frame ones; the method was immunoSEQ multiplex PCR. The sample consists of approximately 100,000 clones, 67% of them appearing once. The specimen sequenced was memory CD8+ T cells sorted from blood. The subset was: CD45RO+ cells pooled with CCR7-negative TemRA cells. Every receptor here comes from a woman between 25 and 40 years old in good health.

This rearrangement joins TRBV6-1 to TRBJ2-7; D is possibly TRBD2 (6 bases). Trimming shortened V by 1 base and J by 2 bases, and 12 bases separated the two germline ends. The CDR3 runs to 15 residues. Looked up from germline, CDR1 is MNHNS and CDR2 is SASEGT. CDR3 protein: CASSEGGGAPYEQYF. In DNA, the CDR3 is TGTGCCAGCAGTGAAGGGGGCGGGGCCCCCTACGAGCAGTACTTC.

The chain carries TRBV5-4 and TRBJ1-1; 7 bases fit TRBD1. Germline assignment: CDR1 SGHNT and CDR2 YYREEE (reference sequence). V shed 4 bases and J 3 bases; nucleotides not matched to a gene: 9. This CDR3 is 15 amino acids long. The chain's CDR3 is CASSATGVGDTEAFF. In DNA, the CDR3 is TGTGCCAGCAGCGCCACAGGGGTAGGGGACACTGAAGCTTTCTTT.

The chain carries TRBV5-1 and TRBJ1-1, with D possibly being TRBD1 (5 bases). CDR3 length equals 16 residues. The germline gives CDR1 SGHRS, CDR2 YFSETQ. V dropped 4 bases and J dropped 0 bases, with 16 bases sitting between them. CDR3 bases: TGCGCCAGCAGCCCAAAATCGGACACGTTGAACACTGAAGCTTTCTTT. Translated, it gives CASSPKSDTLNTEAFF.

This chain joins TRBV28 and TRBJ1-3; unclear D gene. This CDR3 is 15 amino acids long. The ends were cut back, 3 bases at V and 1 base at J, with 10 bases in the middle. Germline CDR1 MDHEN, CDR2 SYDVKM. CDR3 DNA sequence: TGTGCCAGCAGTTTGATTGAGCCGTCTGGAAACACCATATATTTT. It codes for CASSLIEPSGNTIYF.

The rearrangement joins TRBV28 to TRBJ2-2; perhaps TRBD1 as D (6 bases). This CDR3 has 15 amino acids. The germline CDR1 and CDR2 sequences are MDHEN and SYDVKM. V was trimmed by 8 bases and J by 0 bases, leaving 13 bases between them. The DNA of the CDR3 is TGTGCCAGCGTCCCGGGACAACCGAACACCGGGGAGCTGTTTTTT. The encoded protein is CASVPGQPNTGELFF.

The V call is TRBV2, the J call TRBJ2-7; 11 bases map to TRBD2. This CDR3 region has 17 residues. Germline trimming cut 7 bases from V and 1 base from J; bases unmatched to any gene: 12. Germline V gene lookup returns CDR1 SNHLY and CDR2 FYNNEI. In DNA, the CDR3 is TGTGCCAGCATCTGGGAACTAGCGGGAGCTAGGTCCTACGAGCAGTACTTC. Translation gives CASIWELAGARSYEQYF.

With regard to this clone: Within the sample, other DNA sequences also encode this same CDR3. This chain uses TRBV6-1 with TRBJ2-5; 7 bases are shared with TRBD2. The germline V gene has CDR1 MNHNS and CDR2 SASEGT. The V and J ends lost 0 bases and 5 bases, in that order; junction bases with no gene match: 6. This CDR3 contains 15 residues. The CDR3 is CASSEAGGPGETQYF. The CDR3, as DNA: TGTGCCAGCAGTGAAGCGGGAGGGCCCGGGGAGACCCAGTACTTC.

The chain is built from TRBV19 and TRBJ1-1; D is perhaps TRBD1 (5 bases). The germline V gene encodes CDR1 LNHDA and CDR2 SQIVND (reference sequence). The CDR3 length is 14 residues. V was shortened by 6 bases and J by 1 base, with 12 bases between the two germline ends. The CDR3 DNA follows: TGTGCCAGTAGCGCAGCGGGGGGGAACACTGAAGCTTTCTTT. Its protein product is CASSAAGGNTEAFF.

V and J are TRBV6-4 and TRBJ1-4; D is unclear. CDR1 is MRHNA and CDR2 is SNTAGT in the germline V gene. Trimming took off 3 bases at V and 3 bases at J, with 5 bases between the two ends. This CDR3 spans 13 amino acids. DNA of the CDR3: TGTGCCAGCAGTGAGTCCGCTAATGAAAAACTGTTTTTT. Protein: CASSESANEKLFF.

This clone has just one count. The gene calls are TRBV2 and TRBJ1-2, with 7 bases identical to TRBD1. J gave up 8 bases and V 8 bases, and 20 bases lay outside the gene matches. The CDR3 consists of 16 residues. Per the germline V gene, CDR1 is SNHLY and CDR2 is FYNNEI. This chain's CDR3 is CASPEGAGPYGGGYTF. CDR3 DNA: TGTGCCAGCCCGGAGGGGGCCGGGCCCTATGGAGGGGGCTACACCTTC.

This clone was observed a handful of times. This chain connects TRBV4-1 to TRBJ2-5; D might be TRBD2 (6 bases). TRBJ2-7 explains the end of the DNA better; the J call may be wrong. Germline lookup yields CDR1 MGHRA and CDR2 YSYEKL. The length of the CDR3 is 14 residues. The CDR3 nucleotides read TGCGCCAGCAGCACAATAGCGCGGGACTACGAGCAGTACTTC. This encodes CASSTIARDYEQYF.

The chain is built from TRBV7-2 and TRBJ1-2; D is perhaps TRBD1 (6 bases). The CDR3 is 17 amino acids. The V and J ends lost 5 bases and 7 bases respectively, with 26 bases between them. From germline, CDR1 is SGHTA and CDR2 FQGNSA. CDR3 loop: CASSLIRNRARGGGYTF. CDR3 bases: TGTGCCAGCAGCCTTATAAGGAACAGGGCCAGGGGTGGTGGCTACACCTTC.

The CDR3 loop is CASRPGRQEDEQFF. As DNA, the CDR3 is TGTGCCAGCAGACCGGGACGGCAAGAGGATGAGCAGTTCTTC. The rearrangement uses TRBV2 and TRBJ2-1, with D perhaps TRBD1 or TRBD2 (5 bases each). V was shortened by 6 bases and J by 8 bases, with 17 bases between the two germline ends. The CDR3 consists of 14 residues. In germline, CDR1 is SNHLY, CDR2 FYNNEI.

The V gene is TRBV5-1, the J gene TRBJ2-7, with TRBD2 matching over 13 bases. From germline, CDR1 is SGHRS and CDR2 YFSETQ. Germline trimming cut 4 bases from V and 6 bases from J; bases unmatched to any gene: 4. This CDR3 region has 14 residues. As DNA, the CDR3 is TGCGCCAGCAGCATGGGACTAGCGGGACCCGAGCAGTACTTC. The encoded protein is CASSMGLAGPEQYF.

This chain links TRBV11-2 with TRBJ2-3; D unresolved. Per germline, CDR1 SGHAT and CDR2 FQNNGV. V was clipped by 5 bases and J by 4 bases, with 19 bases between them. The CDR3 extends over 16 amino acids. The CDR3 region has the DNA TGTGCCAGCAGCAAGACGGACGTAAGGGTCGCAGATACGCAGTATTTT. The encoded protein is CASSKTDVRVADTQYF.

The genes are TRBV7-2 and TRBJ1-2, with TRBD1 as a possible D gene (6 bases). This CDR3 has 15 residues. From germline, CDR1 is SGHTA and CDR2 FQGNSA. The V end was cut by 5 bases, the J end by 7 bases, with 20 bases between. CDR3 region: CASSPGQGTAFGYTF. The CDR3 DNA reads TGTGCCAGCAGCCCAGGGCAGGGGACCGCCTTTGGCTACACCTTC.

CDR3 DNA sequence: TGTGCCAGCAGAGGACTAGCGGGAGGCCCTAGCACAGATACGCAGTATTTT. Residues: CASRGLAGGPSTDTQYF. The J gene is TRBJ2-3, the V gene TRBV2; 14 bases fit TRBD2. The CDR3 consists of 17 residues. Trimming cost V 6 bases and J 0 bases; bases outside gene matches: 5. Germline V lookup: CDR1 SNHLY, CDR2 FYNNEI.

This clone was recorded at least ten times. This sequence joins TRBV19 and TRBJ1-5; no reliable D call. Germline lookup yields CDR1 LNHDA and CDR2 SQIVND (reference sequence). V gave up 7 bases and J gave up 1 base, with 20 bases separating them. This CDR3 comprises 17 residues. This chain's CDR3 is CASTPSWWALSNQPQHF. The CDR3 region has the DNA TGTGCCAGTACCCCCTCCTGGTGGGCCTTGAGCAATCAGCCCCAGCATTTT. The entire variable domain, with the rest obtained from reference TRBV19 and TRBJ1-5, is as follows: DGGITQSPKYLFRKEGQNVTLSCEQNLNHDAMYWYRQDPGQGLRLIYYSQIVNDFQKGDIAEGYSVSREKKESFPLTVTSAQKNPTAFYLCASTPSWWALSNQPQHFGDGTRLSIL.

The chain joins TRBV28 to TRBJ1-1, with 7 bases identical to TRBD1. V dropped 6 bases and J dropped 0; count of bases not matched to a gene: 4. There are 14 residues in the CDR3. Germline V gives CDR1 MDHEN, CDR2 SYDVKM. CDR3 amino acids: CASSNRGVNTEAFF. The CDR3 DNA reads as TGTGCCAGCAGCAACAGGGGCGTGAACACTGAAGCTTTCTTT.

The chain recombines TRBV20-1 with TRBJ2-7; D not resolved. V was cut by 0 bases and J by 4 bases, with 4 bases left in between. Germline CDR1 and CDR2: DFQATT and SNEGSKA (reference sequence). The CDR3 is 11 residues long. The DNA for the CDR3 is TGCAGTGCTAGAGAGGGGTACGAGCAGTACTTC. Translation gives CSAREGYEQYF.

The V and J genes are TRBV6-1 and TRBJ1-4, with 7 bases identical to TRBD1. Germline trimming cut 6 bases from V and 7 bases from J; bases unmatched to any gene: 8. This CDR3 contains 14 residues. Germline lookup yields CDR1 MNHNS and CDR2 SASEGT. This CDR3 reads CASRGDSEVEKLFF. The CDR3 DNA is TGTGCCAGCAGGGGGGACAGTGAGGTTGAAAAACTGTTTTTT.

The CDR3 DNA sequence: TGTGCCAGCACTAGGACGGCCCGGGGTGAGCAGTTCTTC. Its protein product is CASTRTARGEQFF. This chain joins TRBV9 and TRBJ2-1; tentative D call: TRBD2 (5 bases). V was cut by 6 bases and J by 9 bases, with 16 bases left in between. CDR1 is SGDLS and CDR2 is YYNGEE in the germline V gene. The CDR3 runs 13 residues.

The genes are TRBV28 and TRBJ1-1; D perhaps matches TRBD1 (6 bases). The V gene's germline CDR1 is MDHEN and CDR2 SYDVKM. Trimming stripped 5 bases from V and 1 base from J, with 17 bases between. This CDR3 region has 16 residues. The CDR3: CASSHGQPVGNTEAFF. The CDR3 DNA is TGTGCCAGCAGTCATGGACAGCCGGTCGGGAACACTGAAGCTTTCTTT.

The V gene is TRBV6-4, the J gene TRBJ2-1; D is uncertain. This CDR3 region has 13 residues. CDR1 MRHNA and CDR2 SNTAGT come from the germline V gene. Trimming took off 6 bases at V and 5 bases at J, with 11 bases between the two ends. The DNA of the CDR3 is TGTGCCAGCAGCCAAGGACCCAACAATGAGCAGTTCTTC. It encodes CASSQGPNNEQFF.

As regards this clone: Other DNA sequences of this sample code for an identical CDR3. The V and J genes are TRBV6-6 and TRBJ2-3; the match to TRBD2 covers 7 bases. V gave up 0 bases and J gave up 6 bases; unmatched junction bases: 6. The CDR3 consists of 15 residues. Germline CDR1 MNHNY, CDR2 SVGAGI (reference sequence). Here the CDR3 DNA reads TGTGCCAGCAGTTACTCGAGAGCGGGATCGGATACGCAGTATTTT. Protein product: CASSYSRAGSDTQYF.

The chain joins TRBV6-1 to TRBJ1-1; weak D call: TRBD1 (5 bases). There are 16 residues in the CDR3. Germline V gives CDR1 MNHNS, CDR2 SASEGT. Trimming took 1 base from V and 0 from J, leaving 12 bases between them. The CDR3 DNA sequence: TGTGCCAGCAGTGAAGGAGGGGCAGACTTGAACACTGAAGCTTTCTTT. As protein: CASSEGGADLNTEAFF.

The chain combines TRBV7-2 with TRBJ1-5; D remains unclear. Germline CDR1 reads SGHTA; CDR2 reads FQGNSA. With 1 base removed from V and 3 bases from J, the gap between germline ends came to 10 bases. CDR3 length: 15 residues. The CDR3 region has the DNA TGTGCCAGCAGCTTAGTGGGAGGGTCCAATCAGCCCCAGCATTTT. Translation: CASSLVGGSNQPQHF.

This clone was counted at least ten times. The V gene is TRBV6-4, the J gene TRBJ1-6; D uncertain. Germline V gene sequence: CDR1 MRHNA, CDR2 SNTAGT. V was cut by 6 bases and J by 7 bases, with 10 bases left in between. This CDR3 is built from 13 residues. CDR3 sequence: CASRSAENSPLHF. CDR3 bases: TGTGCCAGCAGGAGTGCGGAGAATTCACCCCTCCACTTT.

The chain combines TRBV7-8 with TRBJ2-3; no definite D call. The CDR3 runs 14 residues. Germline CDR1 SGHVS, CDR2 FQNEAQ. The V end lost 1 base, the J end lost 0 bases, and 5 bases lay between the germline ends. The CDR3 loop reads CASSLGVSTDTQYF. The DNA of the CDR3 is TGTGCCAGCAGCTTAGGGGTCAGCACAGATACGCAGTATTTT.

The chain employs TRBV4-1 and TRBJ2-3, with 13 bases identical to TRBD2. The CDR3 is 17 amino acids. Germline assignment: CDR1 MGHRA and CDR2 YSYEKL. J was trimmed by 6 bases and V by 5 bases; bases with no gene match: 11. This chain's CDR3 is CASSSWTSGGTRDTQYF. In DNA, the CDR3 is TGCGCCAGCAGCTCCTGGACTAGCGGGGGTACAAGGGATACGCAGTATTTT.